One sample yielded the 4 T cell receptor beta chains listed below, sequenced in a study of CD4+ T cells in melanoma. The method was immunoSEQ multiplex PCR; TCRdb's version includes in-frame clones alone and lacks a portion of them. The sample has 10,000 to 12,000 clones; approximately 70% are singletons. The specimen sequenced was cells from a culture (not recorded whether cultured in vitro). These receptors originate from a human donor with melanoma.

The chain joins TRBV7-6 to TRBJ2-7; TRBD1 might be the D (5 bases). The V end was cut by 2 bases, the J end by 2 bases, with 10 bases between. CDR3 length equals 14 residues. CDR1 and CDR2 from the germline V gene are SGHVS and FNYEAQ. CDR3 in amino acids: CASSLRRGAYEQYF. The CDR3 DNA sequence: TGTGCCAGCAGCTTAAGAAGGGGCGCCTACGAGCAGTACTTC.

The J gene is TRBJ1-4, the V gene TRBV29-1; D may be TRBD1 (5 bases). The germline V and J ends were trimmed by 5 bases and 6 bases, with 13 bases remaining between them. CDR1 SQVTM and CDR2 ANQGSEA come from the germline V gene. The CDR3 loop spans 13 amino acids. The CDR3 region has the DNA TGCAGCGTTCCCAGGGACGGGGATGAAAAACTGTTTTTT. Amino acids: CSVPRDGDEKLFF.

V gene TRBV11-3 combines with J gene TRBJ2-2, with D perhaps TRBD2 (5 bases). Germline V gene lookup returns CDR1 SGHNT and CDR2 YENEEA. The CDR3 has 14 amino acids. V was cut by 2 bases and J by 5 bases, with 9 bases left in between. CDR3 coding DNA: TGTGCCAGCAGCTTATTCGGCGGGACCGGGGAGCTGTTTTTT. Its translation: CASSLFGGTGELFF.

The chain joins TRBV18 to TRBJ2-4; tentatively, D is TRBD1 or TRBD2 (5 bases each). V shed 5 bases and J shed 5 bases, with 10 bases lying between them. The CDR3 is 13 residues long. The germline V gene encodes CDR1 KGHSH and CDR2 LQKENI. As DNA, the CDR3 is TGTGCCAGCTCATTCGGGGCCGAAAACATTCAGTACTTC. Its translation is CASSFGAENIQYF.